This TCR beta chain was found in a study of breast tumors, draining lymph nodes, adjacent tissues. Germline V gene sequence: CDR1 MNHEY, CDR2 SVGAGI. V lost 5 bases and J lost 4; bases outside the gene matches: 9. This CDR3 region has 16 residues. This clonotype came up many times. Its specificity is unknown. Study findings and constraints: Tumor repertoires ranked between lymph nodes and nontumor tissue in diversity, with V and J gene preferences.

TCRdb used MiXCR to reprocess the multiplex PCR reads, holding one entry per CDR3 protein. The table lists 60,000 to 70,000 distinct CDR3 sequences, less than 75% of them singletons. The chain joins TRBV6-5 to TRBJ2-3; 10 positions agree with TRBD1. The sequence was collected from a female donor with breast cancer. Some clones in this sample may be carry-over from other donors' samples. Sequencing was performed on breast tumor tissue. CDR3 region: CASSNRGTGAPDTQYF. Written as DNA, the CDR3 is TGTGCCAGCAGTAACCGGGGGACAGGGGCCCCAGATACGCAGTATTTT.